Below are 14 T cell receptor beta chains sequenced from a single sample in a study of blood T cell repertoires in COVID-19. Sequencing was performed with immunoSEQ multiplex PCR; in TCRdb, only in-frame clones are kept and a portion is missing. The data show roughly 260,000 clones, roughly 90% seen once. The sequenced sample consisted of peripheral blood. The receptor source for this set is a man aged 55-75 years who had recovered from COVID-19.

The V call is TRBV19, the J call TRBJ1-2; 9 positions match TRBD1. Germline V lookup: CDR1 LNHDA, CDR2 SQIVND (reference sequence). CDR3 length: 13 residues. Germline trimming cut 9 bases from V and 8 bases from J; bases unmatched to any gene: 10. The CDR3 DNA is TGTGCCAGCCGGGACAGGGATTTCGGAGGCTACACCTTC. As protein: CASRDRDFGGYTF.

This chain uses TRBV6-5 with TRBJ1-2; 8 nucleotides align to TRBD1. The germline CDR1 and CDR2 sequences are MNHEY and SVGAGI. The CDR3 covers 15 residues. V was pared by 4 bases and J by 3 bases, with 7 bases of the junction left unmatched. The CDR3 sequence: CASSSRGPSDYGYTF. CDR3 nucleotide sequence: TGTGCCAGCAGTTCCAGGGGGCCCTCGGACTATGGCTACACCTTC.

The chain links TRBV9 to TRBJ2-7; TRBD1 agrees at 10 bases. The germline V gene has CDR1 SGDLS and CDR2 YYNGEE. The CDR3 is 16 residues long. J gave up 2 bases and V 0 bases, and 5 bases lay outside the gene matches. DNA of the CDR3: TGTGCCAGCAGCGTAGACTTGGACAGGGGGACCTACGAGCAGTACTTC. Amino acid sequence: CASSVDLDRGTYEQYF.

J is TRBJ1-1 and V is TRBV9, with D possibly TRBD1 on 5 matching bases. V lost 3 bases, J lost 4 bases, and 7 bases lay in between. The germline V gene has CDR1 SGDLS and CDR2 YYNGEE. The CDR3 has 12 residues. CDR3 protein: CASSGDSTEAFF. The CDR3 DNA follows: TGTGCCAGCAGCGGTGACAGCACTGAAGCTTTCTTT.

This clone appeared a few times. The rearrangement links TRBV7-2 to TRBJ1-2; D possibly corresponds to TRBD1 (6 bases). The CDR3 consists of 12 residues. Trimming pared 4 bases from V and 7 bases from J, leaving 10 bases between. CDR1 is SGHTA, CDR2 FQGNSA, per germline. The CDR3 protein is CASSYTGIGYTF. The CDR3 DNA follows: TGTGCCAGCAGCTATACAGGGATTGGCTACACCTTC.

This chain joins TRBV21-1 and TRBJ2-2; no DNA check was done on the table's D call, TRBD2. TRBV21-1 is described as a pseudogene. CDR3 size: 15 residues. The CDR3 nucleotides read TGTGCCAGCAGCATTGGGAAGGAGGTCACCGGGGAGCTGTTTTTT. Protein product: CASSIGKEVTGELFF.

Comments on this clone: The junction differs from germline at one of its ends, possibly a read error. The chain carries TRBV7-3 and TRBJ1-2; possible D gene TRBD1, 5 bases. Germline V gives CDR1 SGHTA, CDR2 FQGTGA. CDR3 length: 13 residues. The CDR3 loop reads CASSLRRDSPLQF. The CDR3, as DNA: TGTGCCAGCAGCTTACGCCGCGACAGCCCGCTGCAGTTT.

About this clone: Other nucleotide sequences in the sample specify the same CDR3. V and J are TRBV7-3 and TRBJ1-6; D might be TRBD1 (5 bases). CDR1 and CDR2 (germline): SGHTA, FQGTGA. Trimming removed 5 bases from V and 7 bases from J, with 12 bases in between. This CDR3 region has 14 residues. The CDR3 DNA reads TGTGCCAGCAGCCTCCAGGGATACAATTCACCCCTCCACTTT. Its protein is CASSLQGYNSPLHF.

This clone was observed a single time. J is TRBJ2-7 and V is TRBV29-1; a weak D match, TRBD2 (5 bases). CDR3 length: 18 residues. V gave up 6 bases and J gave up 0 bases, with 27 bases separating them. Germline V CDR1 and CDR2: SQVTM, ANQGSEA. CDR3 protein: CSVIQWPGNGKSSYEQYF. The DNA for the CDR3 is TGCAGCGTAATCCAATGGCCGGGGAACGGTAAGAGCTCCTACGAGCAGTACTTC.

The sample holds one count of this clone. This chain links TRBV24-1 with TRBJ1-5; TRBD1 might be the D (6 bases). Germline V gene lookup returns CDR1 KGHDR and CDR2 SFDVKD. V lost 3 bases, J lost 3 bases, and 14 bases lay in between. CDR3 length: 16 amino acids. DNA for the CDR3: TGTGCCACCAGTGATATGGGCAGGGGATCCAATCAGCCCCAGCATTTT. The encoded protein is CATSDMGRGSNQPQHF.

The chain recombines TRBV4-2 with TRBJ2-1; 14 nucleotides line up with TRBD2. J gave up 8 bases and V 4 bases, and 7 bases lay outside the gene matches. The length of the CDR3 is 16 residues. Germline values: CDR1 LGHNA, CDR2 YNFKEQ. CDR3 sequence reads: CASSPQTSGGADEQFF. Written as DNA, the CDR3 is TGTGCCAGCAGCCCCCAGACTAGCGGGGGGGCGGATGAGCAGTTCTTC.

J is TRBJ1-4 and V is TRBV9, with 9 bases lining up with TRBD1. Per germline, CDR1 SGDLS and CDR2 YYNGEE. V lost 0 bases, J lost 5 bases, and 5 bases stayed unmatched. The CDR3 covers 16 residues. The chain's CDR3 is CASSVGGQGLNEKLFF. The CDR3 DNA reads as TGTGCCAGCAGCGTAGGGGGACAGGGTCTGAATGAAAAACTGTTTTTT.

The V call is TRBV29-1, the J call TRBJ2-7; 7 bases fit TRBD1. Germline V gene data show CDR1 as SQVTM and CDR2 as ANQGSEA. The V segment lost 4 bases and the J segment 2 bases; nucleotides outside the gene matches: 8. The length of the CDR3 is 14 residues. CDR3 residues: CSVVVDRHPYEQYF. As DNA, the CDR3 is TGCAGCGTTGTCGTGGACAGGCATCCCTACGAGCAGTACTTC.

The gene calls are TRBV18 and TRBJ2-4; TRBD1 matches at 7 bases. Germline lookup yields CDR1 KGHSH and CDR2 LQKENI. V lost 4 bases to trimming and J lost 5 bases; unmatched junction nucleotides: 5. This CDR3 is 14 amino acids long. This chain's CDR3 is CASSLGTAENIQYF. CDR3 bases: TGTGCCAGCTCACTGGGGACAGCAGAAAACATTCAGTACTTC.